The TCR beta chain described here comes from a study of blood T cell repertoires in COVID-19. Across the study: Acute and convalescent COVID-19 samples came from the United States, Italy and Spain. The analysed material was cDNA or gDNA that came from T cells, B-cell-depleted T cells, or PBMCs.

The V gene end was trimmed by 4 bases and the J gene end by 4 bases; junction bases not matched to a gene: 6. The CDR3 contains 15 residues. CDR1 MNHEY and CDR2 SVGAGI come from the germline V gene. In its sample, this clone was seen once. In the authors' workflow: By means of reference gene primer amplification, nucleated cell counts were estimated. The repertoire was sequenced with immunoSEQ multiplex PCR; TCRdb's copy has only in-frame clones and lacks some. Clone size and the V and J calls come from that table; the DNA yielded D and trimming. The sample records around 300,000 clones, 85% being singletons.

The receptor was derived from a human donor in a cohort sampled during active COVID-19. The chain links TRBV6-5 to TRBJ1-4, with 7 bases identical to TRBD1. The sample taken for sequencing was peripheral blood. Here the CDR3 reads CASSLLGGVNEKLFF. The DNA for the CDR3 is TGTGCCAGCAGTTTGTTAGGGGGCGTTAATGAAAAACTGTTTTTT.